This TCR beta chain is from a study of blood T cell repertoires in COVID-19. Study at large: COVID-19 samples collected from the United States, Italy and Spain covered acute and convalescent phases.

The authors' processing: Amplification with reference gene primers provided the estimates of nucleated cell counts. TCRdb's table, derived via immunoSEQ multiplex PCR, lists solely in-frame clones and lacks some. For V, J and clone size, that table is used; D and trimming come from the DNA. The sample lists around 100,000 clones, roughly 76% occurring once. CDR3 length: 15 residues. V was pared by 2 bases and J by 2 bases, with 3 bases of the junction left unmatched. Germline values: CDR1 LGHDT, CDR2 YNNKEL (reference sequence). The receptor comes from a man aged 80 or over with COVID-19, enrolled during active disease. The sample was peripheral blood. This chain joins TRBV3-1 (or the pseudogene TRBV3-2) and TRBJ2-7; the match to TRBD2 covers 10 bases. In DNA form, the CDR3 reads TGTGCCAGCAGCCAAAGACTAGCGGGCCCCTACGAGCAGTACTTC. This translates into CASSQRLAGPYEQYF.